This T cell receptor (beta chain) was found in a study of blood T cell repertoires in COVID-19. Study-wide background: There were acute and convalescent COVID-19 samples, and they came from the United States, Italy and Spain.

In the original analysis: The authors estimated nucleated cell counts from reference gene primer amplification. TCRdb's copy holds only in-frame clones and misses some; the assay was immunoSEQ multiplex PCR. Clone size and V and J calls were adopted from that table, with D and trimming inferred from the DNA. Of over 40,000 clones in the sample, about 80% were seen once. The CDR3 covers 15 residues. Germline CDR1 is LNHNV and CDR2 is YYDKDF (reference sequence). V shed 6 bases and J 3 bases; nucleotides not matched to a gene: 11. The sample consisted of peripheral blood. This TCR was sampled from a human donor in a cohort sampled during active COVID-19. The chain combines TRBV15 with TRBJ2-7; TRBD1 matches at 7 bases. CDR3 amino acids: CATRATQTGDYEQYF. CDR3 nucleotide sequence: TGTGCCACCAGAGCTACGCAAACAGGGGACTACGAGCAGTACTTC.